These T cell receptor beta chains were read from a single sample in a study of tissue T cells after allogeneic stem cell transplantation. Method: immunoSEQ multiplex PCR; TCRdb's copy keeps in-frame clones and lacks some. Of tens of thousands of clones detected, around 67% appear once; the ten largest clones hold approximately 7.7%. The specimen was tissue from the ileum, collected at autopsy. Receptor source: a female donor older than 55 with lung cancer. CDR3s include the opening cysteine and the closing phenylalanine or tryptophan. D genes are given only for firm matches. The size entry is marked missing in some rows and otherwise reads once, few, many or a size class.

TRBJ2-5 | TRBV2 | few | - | TGTGCCAGCAGTGAAATCAAGATGACCCAGTACTTC | CASSEIKMTQYF
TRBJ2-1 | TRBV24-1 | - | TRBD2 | TGTGCCACCAGTGATTCCAGTAGGACTAGCGGGCTTAACAATGAGCAGTTCTTC | CATSDSSRTSGLNNEQFF
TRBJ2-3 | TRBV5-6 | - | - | TGTGCCAGCAGCTGTTGGGGCCCGGCGGATACGCAGTATTTT | CASSCWGPADTQYF
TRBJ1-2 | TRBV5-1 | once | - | TGCGCCAGCAGCTTGACTGCGGGAGACTATGGCTACACCTTC | CASSLTAGDYGYTF
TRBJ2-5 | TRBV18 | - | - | TGTGCCAGCTCAGCCACAGGGGCCCTGGAGGGAGAGACCCAGTACTTC | CASSATGALEGETQYF
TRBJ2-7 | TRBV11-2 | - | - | TGTGCCAGCAGCTTAGGGCACAGCAGCTACGAGCAGTACTTC | CASSLGHSSYEQYF
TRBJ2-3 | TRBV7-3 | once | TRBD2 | TGTGCCAGCAGCCCTCAAAGCGGGAGGGGTGATACGCAGTATTTT | CASSPQSGRGDTQYF
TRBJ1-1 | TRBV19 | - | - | TGTGCCAGTAGTATAGCTGACAGAGGCACTGAAGCTTTCTTT | CASSIADRGTEAFF
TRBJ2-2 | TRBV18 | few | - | TGTGCCAGCTCACCTATAGCGGACACCGGGGAGCTGTTTTTT | CASSPIADTGELFF
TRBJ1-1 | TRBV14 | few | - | TGTGCCAGCAGCCAACAGGGATACACTGAAGCTTTCTTT | CASSQQGYTEAFF
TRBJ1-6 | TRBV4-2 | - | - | TGTGCCAGCAGCCAAGTTGAGGGGCCACCCCTCCACTTT | CASSQVEGPPLHF
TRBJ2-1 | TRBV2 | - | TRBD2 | TGTGCCAGCAATAAGCGGGAGGGGTATGAGCAGTTCTTC | CASNKREGYEQFF
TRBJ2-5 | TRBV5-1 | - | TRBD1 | TGCGCCAGCAGCCCAGGGGCAGGGGGTCTAGAGACCCAGTACTTC | CASSPGAGGLETQYF
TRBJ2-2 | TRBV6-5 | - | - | TGTGCCAGCACCCGGCTAGCGAACACCGGGGAGCTGTTTTTT | CASTRLANTGELFF
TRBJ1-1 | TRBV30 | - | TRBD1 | TGTGCCTGGAGTTTACCGACAGGGGCGAACACTGAAGCTTTCTTT | CAWSLPTGANTEAFF
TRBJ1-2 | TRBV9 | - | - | TGTGCCAGCAGCGTAGGACAGCCAAGAGAAGGCTATGGCTACACCTTC | CASSVGQPREGYGYTF
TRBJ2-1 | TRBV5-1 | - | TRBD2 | TGCGCCAGCAGCTTGGCCTGGCGGGAGAGCTACAATGAGCAGTTCTTC | CASSLAWRESYNEQFF
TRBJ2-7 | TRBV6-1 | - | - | TGTGCCAGCAGTGAAGGCTCCTACCCCTACGAGCAGTACTTC | CASSEGSYPYEQYF
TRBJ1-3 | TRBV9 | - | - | TGTGCCAGCAGCGTAGAGGGGACGGGAAACACCATATATTTT | CASSVEGTGNTIYF
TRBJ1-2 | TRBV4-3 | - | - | TGCGCCAGCAGCCACGGGACATCAAAAAACTATGGCTACACCTTC | CASSHGTSKNYGYTF
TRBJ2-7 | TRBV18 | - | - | TGTGCCAGCTCCCCTAGCTGGTACGAGCAGTACTTC | CASSPSWYEQYF
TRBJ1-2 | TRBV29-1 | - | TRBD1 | TGCAGCGTCGGGACAGGATACTTC | CSVGTGYF
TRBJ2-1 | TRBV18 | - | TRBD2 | TGTGCCAGCTCACCTAGTACTAGCGGGGTAAATGAGCAGTTCTTC | CASSPSTSGVNEQFF
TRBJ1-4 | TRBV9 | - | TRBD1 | TGTGCCAGCAGCGTGGCGACAGGGGGCCTTGAAAAACTGTTTTTT | CASSVATGGLEKLFF
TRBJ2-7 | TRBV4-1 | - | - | TGCGCCAGCAGCCCCGCCGTGGCGGCACTCTCCTACGAGCAGTACTTC | CASSPAVAALSYEQYF
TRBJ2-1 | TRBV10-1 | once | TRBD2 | TGCGCCAGCAGTCGCGGGGGCTCCTACAATGAGCAGTTCTTC | CASSRGGSYNEQFF
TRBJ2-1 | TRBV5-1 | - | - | TGCGCCAGCAGCTATAGGGTGGACATCTACAATGAGCAGTTCTTC | CASSYRVDIYNEQFF
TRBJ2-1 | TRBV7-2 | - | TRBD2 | TGTGCCAGCAGCACAGGAGGTCTAGCGGGAAGGCGTGAGCAGTTCTTC | CASSTGGLAGRREQFF
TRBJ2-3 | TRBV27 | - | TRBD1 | TGTGCCAGCAGTTGGACAGGGGGCGGAGGAGATACGCAGTATTTT | CASSWTGGGGDTQYF
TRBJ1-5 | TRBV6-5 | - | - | TGTGCCAGCAGCCGGCAAAAAGGGGCCAATCAGCCCCAGCATTTT | CASSRQKGANQPQHF
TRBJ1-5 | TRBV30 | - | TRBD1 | TGTGCCTGGAGTGTGGTGGGACAGGGGAATCTTCAGCCCCAGCATTTT | CAWSVVGQGNLQPQHF
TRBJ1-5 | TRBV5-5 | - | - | TGTGCCAGCAGCCAATTAGGGGATCAGCCCCAGCATTTT | CASSQLGDQPQHF
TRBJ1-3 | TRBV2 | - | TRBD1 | TGTGCCAGCAGGGCACAGGGGGCCTCTGGAAACACCATATATTTT | CASRAQGASGNTIYF
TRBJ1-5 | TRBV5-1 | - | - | TGCGCCAGCAGCTTGGAGGCGGGCGGGCAGCCCCAGCATTTT | CASSLEAGGQPQHF
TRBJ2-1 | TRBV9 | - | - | TGTGCCAGCAGCGTCGGGAACAATGAGCAGTTCTTC | CASSVGNNEQFF
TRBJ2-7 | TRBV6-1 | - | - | TGTGCCAGCAGTGAAAGGTCCGGGTTCTACGAGCAGTACTTC | CASSERSGFYEQYF
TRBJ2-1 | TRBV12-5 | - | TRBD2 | TGTGCTAGTGGAGCAAGTGCCGCTACCGGGACTAGCGGGACTAATGAGCAGTTCTTC | CASGASAATGTSGTNEQFF
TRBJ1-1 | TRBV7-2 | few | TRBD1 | TGTGCCAGCAGCTTCACAGGGGGCGGCGAAGCTTTCTTT | CASSFTGGGEAFF
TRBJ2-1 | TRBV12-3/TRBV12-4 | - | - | TGTGCCAGCAGTTTCTGGGACTACAATGAGCAGTTCTTC | CASSFWDYNEQFF
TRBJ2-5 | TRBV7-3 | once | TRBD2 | TGTGCCAGCAGCTTACGGGGGACTAGTGAAGAGACCCAGTACTTC | CASSLRGTSEETQYF
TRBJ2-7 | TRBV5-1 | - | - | TGCGCCAGCAGCTTGCGAGACAGCCTCTACGAGCAGTACTTC | CASSLRDSLYEQYF
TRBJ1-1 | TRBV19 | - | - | TGTGCCAGTAGTAGAGCGGACAGAGTGCTTCACACTGAAGCTTTCTTT | CASSRADRVLHTEAFF
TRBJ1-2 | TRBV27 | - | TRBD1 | TGTGCCAGCAGGGACCCGGGACAGGGGCGGACGGGCTACACCTTC | CASRDPGQGRTGYTF
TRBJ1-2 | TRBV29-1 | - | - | TGCAGCGTTGTGACCTTTTGGGGATATGGCTACACCTTC | CSVVTFWGYGYTF
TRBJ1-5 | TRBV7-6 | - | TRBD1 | TGTGCCAGCAGCCGAGGGACAGGGTGGGGTCAGCCCCAGCATTTT | CASSRGTGWGQPQHF